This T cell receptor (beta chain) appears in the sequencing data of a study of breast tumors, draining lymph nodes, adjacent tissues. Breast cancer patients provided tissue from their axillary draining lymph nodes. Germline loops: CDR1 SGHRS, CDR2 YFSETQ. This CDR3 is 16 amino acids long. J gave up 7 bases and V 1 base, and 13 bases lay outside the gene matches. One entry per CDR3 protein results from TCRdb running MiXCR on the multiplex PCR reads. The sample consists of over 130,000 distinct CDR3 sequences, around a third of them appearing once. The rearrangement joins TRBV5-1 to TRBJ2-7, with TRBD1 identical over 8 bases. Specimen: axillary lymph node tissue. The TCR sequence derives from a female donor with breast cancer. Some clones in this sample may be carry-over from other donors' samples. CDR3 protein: CASSLLGTGVNNEQYV. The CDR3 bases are TGCGCCAGCAGCTTGTTAGGGACAGGCGTTAACAATGAGCAGTACGTC.